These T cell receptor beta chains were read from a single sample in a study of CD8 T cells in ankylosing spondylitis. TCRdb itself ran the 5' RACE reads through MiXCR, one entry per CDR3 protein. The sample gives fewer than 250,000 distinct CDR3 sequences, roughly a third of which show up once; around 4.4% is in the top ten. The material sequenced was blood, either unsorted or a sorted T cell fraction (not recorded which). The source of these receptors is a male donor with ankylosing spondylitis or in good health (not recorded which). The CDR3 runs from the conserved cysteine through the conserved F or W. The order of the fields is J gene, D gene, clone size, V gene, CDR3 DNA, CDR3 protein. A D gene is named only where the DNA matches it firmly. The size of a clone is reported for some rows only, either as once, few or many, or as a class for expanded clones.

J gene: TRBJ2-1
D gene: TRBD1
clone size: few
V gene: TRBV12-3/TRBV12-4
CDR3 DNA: TGTGCCAGCAGTTTATGGGTGACAGGGGGGTACAATGAGCAGTTCTTC
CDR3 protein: CASSLWVTGGYNEQFF

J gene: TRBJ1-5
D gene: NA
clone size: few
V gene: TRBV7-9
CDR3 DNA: TGTGCCAGCAGCCGAGAGTTTCAGCCCCAGCATTTT
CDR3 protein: CASSREFQPQHF

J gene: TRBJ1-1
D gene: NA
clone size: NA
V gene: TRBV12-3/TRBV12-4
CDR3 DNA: TGTGCCAGCAGTTTGGCGTGGGGCAAGAACACTGAAGCTTTCTTT
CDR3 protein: CASSLAWGKNTEAFF

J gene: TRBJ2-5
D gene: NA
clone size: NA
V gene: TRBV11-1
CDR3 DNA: TGTGCCAGCAGCCCACGGCGGGGTCTCGGGGAGACCCAGTACTTC
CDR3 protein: CASSPRRGLGETQYF

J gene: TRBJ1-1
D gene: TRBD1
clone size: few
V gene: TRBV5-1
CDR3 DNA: TGCGCCAGCAGCTGGGGACAGGGAGGGAACACTGAAGCTTTCTTT
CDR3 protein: CASSWGQGGNTEAFF

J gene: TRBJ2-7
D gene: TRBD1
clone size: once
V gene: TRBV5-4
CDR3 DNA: TGTGCCAGCAGCTATTCCGGGACAGCCAGCCTCTCCTACGAGCAGTACTTC
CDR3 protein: CASSYSGTASLSYEQYF

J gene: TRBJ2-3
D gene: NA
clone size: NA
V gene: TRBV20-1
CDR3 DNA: TGCAGTGCTGCGGGGCGGGCACTGAGCACAGATACGCAGTATTTT
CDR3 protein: CSAAGRALSTDTQYF

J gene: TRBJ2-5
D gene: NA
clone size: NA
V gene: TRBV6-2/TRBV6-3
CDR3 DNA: TGTGCCAGCAGTACCCTACCGATGGCAGGACAAGAGACCCAGTACTTC
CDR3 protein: CASSTLPMAGQETQYF

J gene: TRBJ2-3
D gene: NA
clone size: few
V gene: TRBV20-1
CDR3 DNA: TGCAGTGCTAGAGATTTATCGTGGCAGGCCAGCACAGATACGCAGTATTTT
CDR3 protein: CSARDLSWQASTDTQYF

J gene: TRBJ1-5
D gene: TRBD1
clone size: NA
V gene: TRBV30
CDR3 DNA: TGTGCCTGGAGTGTAGGGGACAGGGTCGGAAGTAATCAGCCCCAGCATTTT
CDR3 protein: CAWSVGDRVGSNQPQHF

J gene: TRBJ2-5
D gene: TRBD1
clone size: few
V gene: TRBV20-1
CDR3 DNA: TGCAGTGCTGAGGATGGGACAGGGAATTTGGAGACCCAGTACTTC
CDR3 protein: CSAEDGTGNLETQYF

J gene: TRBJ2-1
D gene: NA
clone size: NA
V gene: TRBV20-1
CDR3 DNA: TGCAGTGCAGTACCGGGGGACAATGAGCAGTTCTTC
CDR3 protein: CSAVPGDNEQFF

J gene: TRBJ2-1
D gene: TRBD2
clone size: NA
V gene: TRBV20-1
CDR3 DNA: TGCAGTGCTAGCGCGGGGGGGGCTTACAATGAGCAGTTCTTC
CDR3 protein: CSASAGGAYNEQFF

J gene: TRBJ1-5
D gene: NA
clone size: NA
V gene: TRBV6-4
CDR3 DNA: TGTGCCAGCAGTGGGGGTTTCAATCAGCCCCAGCATTTT
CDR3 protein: CASSGGFNQPQHF

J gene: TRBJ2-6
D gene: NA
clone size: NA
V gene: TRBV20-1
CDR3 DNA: TGCAGTGCCTCTCGACAGTTCAAAGGGTCTGGGGCCAACGTCCTGACTTTC
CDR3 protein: CSASRQFKGSGANVLTF

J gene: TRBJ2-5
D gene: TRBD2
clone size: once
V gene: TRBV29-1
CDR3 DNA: TGCAGCGTTGAAGATCGCGGGGGTAGTCAAGAGACCCAGTACTTC
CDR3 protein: CSVEDRGGSQETQYF

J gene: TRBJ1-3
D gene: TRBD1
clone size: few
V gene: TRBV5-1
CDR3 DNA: TGCGCCAGCAGCAAGACCCAACAGGGGGCTGGAAACACCATATATTTT
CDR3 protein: CASSKTQQGAGNTIYF

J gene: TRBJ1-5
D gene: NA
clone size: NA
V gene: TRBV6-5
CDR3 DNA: TGTGCCAGCAGTTACGACGGCGGTCCCCAGCATTTT
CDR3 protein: CASSYDGGPQHF

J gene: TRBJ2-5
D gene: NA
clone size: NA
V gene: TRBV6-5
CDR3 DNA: TGTGCCAGCAGTTACCGGCAGTACCAAGAGACCCAGTACTTC
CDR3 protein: CASSYRQYQETQYF

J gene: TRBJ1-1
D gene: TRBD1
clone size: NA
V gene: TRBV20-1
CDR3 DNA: TGCAGTGCTGGGTACAGGGGTAGGAACACTGAAGCTTTCTTT
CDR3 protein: CSAGYRGRNTEAFF

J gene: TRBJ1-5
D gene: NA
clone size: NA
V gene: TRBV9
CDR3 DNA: TGTGCCAGCAGCCCCGCGGGACTGCAGGGTCAGCCCCAGCATTTT
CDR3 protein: CASSPAGLQGQPQHF

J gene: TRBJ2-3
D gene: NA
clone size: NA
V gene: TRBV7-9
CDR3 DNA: TGTGCCAGCAGCTCCCTCGGGGACACAGATACGCAGTATTTT
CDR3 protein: CASSSLGDTDTQYF

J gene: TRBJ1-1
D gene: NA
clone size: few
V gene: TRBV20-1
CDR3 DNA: TGCAGTGCTAGTCCCAGGGGTGGTGAAGCTTTCTTT
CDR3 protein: CSASPRGGEAFF

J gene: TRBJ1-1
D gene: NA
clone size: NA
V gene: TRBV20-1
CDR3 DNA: TGCAGGGCGGCGCTAGTGGCTTTCTTT
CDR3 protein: CRAALVAFF

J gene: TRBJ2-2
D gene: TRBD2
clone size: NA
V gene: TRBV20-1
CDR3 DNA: TGCAGTGCTAAAGTAGCGGGGGAGAACACCGGGGAGCTGTTTTTT
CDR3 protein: CSAKVAGENTGELFF

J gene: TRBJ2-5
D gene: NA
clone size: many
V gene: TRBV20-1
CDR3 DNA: TGCAGTGCTAGACCGAGGGAGACCCAGTACTTC
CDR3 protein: CSARPRETQYF

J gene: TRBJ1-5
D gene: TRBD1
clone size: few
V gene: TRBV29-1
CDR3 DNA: TGCAGCGTTCTCCGAGGGGGCAGCAATCAGCCCCAGCATTTT
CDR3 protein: CSVLRGGSNQPQHF

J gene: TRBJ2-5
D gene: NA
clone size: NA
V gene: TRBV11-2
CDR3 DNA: TGTGCCAGCAGCCCGGGACGGTCACAAGAGACCCAGTACTTC
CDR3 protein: CASSPGRSQETQYF

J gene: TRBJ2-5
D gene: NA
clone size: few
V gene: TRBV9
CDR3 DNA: TGTGCCAGCAGCGTAGGGAATATGGTTCAAGAGACCCAGTACTTC
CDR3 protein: CASSVGNMVQETQYF

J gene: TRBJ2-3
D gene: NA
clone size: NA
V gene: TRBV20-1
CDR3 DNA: TGCAGTGCTCCTGGTAGAAACACAGATACGCAGTATTTT
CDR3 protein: CSAPGRNTDTQYF

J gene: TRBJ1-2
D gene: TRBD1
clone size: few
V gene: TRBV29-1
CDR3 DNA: TGCAGCGCTTTTACCCTAAACAGGGGAGCTAACTATGGCTACACCTTC
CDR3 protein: CSAFTLNRGANYGYTF

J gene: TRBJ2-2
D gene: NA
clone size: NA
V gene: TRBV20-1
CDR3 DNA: TGCAGTGCCCTCCCCTTTAAGGCCGGGGAGCTGTTTTTT
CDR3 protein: CSALPFKAGELFF

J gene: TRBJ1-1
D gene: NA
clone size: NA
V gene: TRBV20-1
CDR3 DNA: TGCAGTGCTGTGCAAAACAGGGACCTCATGAACACTGAAGCTTTCTTT
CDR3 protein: CSAVQNRDLMNTEAFF

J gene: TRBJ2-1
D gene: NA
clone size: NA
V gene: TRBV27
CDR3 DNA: TGTGCCAGCACCGACTACAATGAGCAGTTCTTC
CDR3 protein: CASTDYNEQFF

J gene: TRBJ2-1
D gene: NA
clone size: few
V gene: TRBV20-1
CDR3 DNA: TGCAGTGCTATCCGGGACTCCTACAATGAGCAGTTCTTC
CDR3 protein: CSAIRDSYNEQFF

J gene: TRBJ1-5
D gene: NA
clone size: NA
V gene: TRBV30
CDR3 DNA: TGTGCCTGGAGTTTGGGGAATCAGCCCCAGCATTTT
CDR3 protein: CAWSLGNQPQHF

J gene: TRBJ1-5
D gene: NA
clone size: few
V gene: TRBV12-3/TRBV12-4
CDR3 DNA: TGTGCCAGCAGTTTCGTGGGGCATGGCAATCAGCCCCAGCATTTT
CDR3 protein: CASSFVGHGNQPQHF

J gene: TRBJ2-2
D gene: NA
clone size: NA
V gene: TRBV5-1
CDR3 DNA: TGCGCCAGCAGCTTGGCCGGAGGGGCGAACACCGGGGAGCTGTTTTTT
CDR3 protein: CASSLAGGANTGELFF

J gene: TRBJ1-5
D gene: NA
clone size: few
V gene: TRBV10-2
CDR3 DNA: TGCGCCAGCAGTGAAGGGGGACGGGACAATCAGCCCCAGCATTTT
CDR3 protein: CASSEGGRDNQPQHF

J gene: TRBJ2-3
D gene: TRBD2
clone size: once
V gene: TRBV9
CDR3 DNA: TGTGCCAGCAGCGTGGGGTCAGCGGGGGCTGAAGATACGCAGTATTTT
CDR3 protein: CASSVGSAGAEDTQYF

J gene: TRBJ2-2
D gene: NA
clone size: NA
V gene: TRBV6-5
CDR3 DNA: TGTGCCAGCAGTTACGGGCTAGTCGAGAACACCGGGGAGCTGTTTTTT
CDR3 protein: CASSYGLVENTGELFF

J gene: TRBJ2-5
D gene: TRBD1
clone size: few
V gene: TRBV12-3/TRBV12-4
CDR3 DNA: TGTGCCAGCAGTTTAAGGGACAGGGAAGAGACCCAGTACTTC
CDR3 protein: CASSLRDREETQYF

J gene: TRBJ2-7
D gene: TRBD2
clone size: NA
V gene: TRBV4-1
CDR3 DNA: TGCGCCAGCAGCCAACATCCGGCTTTGGGGACTAGGGGCTACGAGCAGTACTTC
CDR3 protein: CASSQHPALGTRGYEQYF

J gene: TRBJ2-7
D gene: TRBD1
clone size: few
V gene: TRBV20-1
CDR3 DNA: TGCAGTGCTAGAGAGGATACAGGGGTCCACGAGCAGTACTTC
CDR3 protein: CSAREDTGVHEQYF

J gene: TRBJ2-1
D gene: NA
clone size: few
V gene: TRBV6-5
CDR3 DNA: TGTGCCAGCAGTTACCGGTGGGCGGACTCCTACAATGAGCAGTTCTTC
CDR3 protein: CASSYRWADSYNEQFF

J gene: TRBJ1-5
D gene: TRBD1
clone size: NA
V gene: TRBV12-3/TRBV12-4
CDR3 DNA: TGTGCCAGCAGTTTAGGTGGCTACAGGGGGAATCAGCCCCAGCATTTT
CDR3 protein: CASSLGGYRGNQPQHF